This T cell receptor beta chain was sequenced in a study of OX40 agonist ivuxolimab in advanced cancers. Whole-study context: Dosing consisted of intravenous ivuxolimab at 0.01 to 10 mg/kg every 2 weeks. People in dose escalation had one of these cancers: hepatocellular carcinoma, melanoma, renal cell or head and neck cancer.

Whole-study findings and limits: Some nonresponders also had low normalized T-cell clonal expansion. Clonal expansion by week 6 occurred in CD4+ and CD8+ blood T cells (at 0.1 to 3.0 mg/kg).

As to this clone: What it recognizes is unknown.

Sequenced by immunoSEQ multiplex PCR; TCRdb stores in-frame clones only, minus some. The table lists some 72,000 clones, around 93% of them singletons, with 0.5% to 0.55% in the top ten. Germline-derived CDR1 and CDR2 are SGHVS and FQNEAQ. The CDR3 is 14 residues long. Between the trimmed V and J ends, which lost 5 bases and 2 bases, there was a span of 12 bases. This receptor was taken from an adult with an advanced solid tumor such as melanoma, head and neck, liver or kidney cancer. Sequenced here: CD4+ or CD8+ T cells sorted from blood, sampled in a trial of the OX40 agonist ivuxolimab. V usage is TRBV7-8 and J usage is TRBJ1-2; D might be TRBD1 (5 bases). The CDR3 region is CASSRGDRNYGYTF. CDR3 in DNA: TGTGCCAGCAGCCGGGGGGACCGAAACTATGGCTACACCTTC.